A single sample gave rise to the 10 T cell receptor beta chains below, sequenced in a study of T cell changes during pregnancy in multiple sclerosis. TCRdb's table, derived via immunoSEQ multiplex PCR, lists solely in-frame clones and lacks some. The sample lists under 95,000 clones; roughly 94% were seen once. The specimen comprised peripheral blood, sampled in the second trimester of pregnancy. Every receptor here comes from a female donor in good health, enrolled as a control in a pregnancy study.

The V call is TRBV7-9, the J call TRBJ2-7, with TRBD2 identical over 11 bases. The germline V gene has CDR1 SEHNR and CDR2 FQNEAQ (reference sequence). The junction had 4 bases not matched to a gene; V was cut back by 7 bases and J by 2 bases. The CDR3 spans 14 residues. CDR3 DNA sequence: TGTGCCAGCACCCTAGCGGGAGGAACCTACGAGCAGTACTTC. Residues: CASTLAGGTYEQYF.

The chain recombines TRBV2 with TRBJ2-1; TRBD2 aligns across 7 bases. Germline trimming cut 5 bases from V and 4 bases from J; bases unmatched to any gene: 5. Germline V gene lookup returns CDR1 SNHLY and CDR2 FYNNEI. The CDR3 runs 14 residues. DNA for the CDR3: TGTGCCAGCAGTTGGCGGGAGTGGTACAATGAGCAGTTCTTC. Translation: CASSWREWYNEQFF.

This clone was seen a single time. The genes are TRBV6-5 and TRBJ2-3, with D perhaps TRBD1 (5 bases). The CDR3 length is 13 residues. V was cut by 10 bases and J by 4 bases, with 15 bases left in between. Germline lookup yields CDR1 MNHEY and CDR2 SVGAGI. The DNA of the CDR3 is TGTGCCACCAGCAGGGTCTTTTCAGATACGCAGTATTTT. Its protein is CATSRVFSDTQYF.

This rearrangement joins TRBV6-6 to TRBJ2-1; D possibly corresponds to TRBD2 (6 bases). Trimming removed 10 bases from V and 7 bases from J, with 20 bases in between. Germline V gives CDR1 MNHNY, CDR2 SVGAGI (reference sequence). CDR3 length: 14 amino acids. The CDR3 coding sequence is TGTGCCACAGGAACTAGCCGGGAAGAGAATGAGCAGTTCTTC. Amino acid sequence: CATGTSREENEQFF.

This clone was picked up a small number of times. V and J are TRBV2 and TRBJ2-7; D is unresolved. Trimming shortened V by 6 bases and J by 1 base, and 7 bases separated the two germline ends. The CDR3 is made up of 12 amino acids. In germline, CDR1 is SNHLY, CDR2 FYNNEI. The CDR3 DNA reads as TGTGCCAGCAGCTCACAGTCCTACGAGCAGTACTTC. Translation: CASSSQSYEQYF.

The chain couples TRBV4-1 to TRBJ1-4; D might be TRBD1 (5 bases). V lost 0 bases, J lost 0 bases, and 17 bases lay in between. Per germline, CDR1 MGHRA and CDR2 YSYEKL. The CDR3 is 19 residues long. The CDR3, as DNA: TGCGCCAGCAGCCAAGATTCAATGGAGACAGCAACAACTAATGAAAAACTGTTTTTT. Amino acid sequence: CASSQDSMETATTNEKLFF.

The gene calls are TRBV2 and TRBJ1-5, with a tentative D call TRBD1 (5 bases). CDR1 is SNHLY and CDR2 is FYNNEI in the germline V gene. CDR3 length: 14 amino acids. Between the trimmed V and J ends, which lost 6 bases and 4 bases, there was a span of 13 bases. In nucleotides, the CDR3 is TGTGCCAGCAGCGGACAAGGTTTGAATCAGCCCCAGCATTTT. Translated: CASSGQGLNQPQHF.

The CDR3 region is CASSPGGTSGRISYNEQFF. The DNA of the CDR3 is TGTGCCAGCAGCCCCGGGGGGACTAGCGGGAGAATTTCCTACAATGAGCAGTTCTTC. The chain carries TRBV5-6 and TRBJ2-1; TRBD2 matches at 14 bases. CDR1 is SGHDT, CDR2 YYEEEE, per germline. V lost 4 bases to trimming and J lost 1 base; unmatched junction nucleotides: 10. This CDR3 is 19 amino acids long.

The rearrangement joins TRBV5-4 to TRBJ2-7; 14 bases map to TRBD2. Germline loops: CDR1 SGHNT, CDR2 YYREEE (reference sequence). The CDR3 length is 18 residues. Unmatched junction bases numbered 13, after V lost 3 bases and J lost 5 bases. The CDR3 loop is CASSSPLGGTSGGHEQYF. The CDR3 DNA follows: TGTGCCAGCAGCTCACCCCTTGGAGGGACTAGCGGGGGACACGAGCAGTACTTC.

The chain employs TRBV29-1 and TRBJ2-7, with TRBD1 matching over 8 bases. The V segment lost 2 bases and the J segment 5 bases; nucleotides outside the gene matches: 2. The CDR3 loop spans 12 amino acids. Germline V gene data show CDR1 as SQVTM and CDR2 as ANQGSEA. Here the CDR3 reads CSVETQGDEQYF. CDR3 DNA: TGCAGCGTTGAAACACAGGGGGACGAGCAGTACTTC.